This T cell receptor beta chain was captured by sequencing in a study of T cell changes during pregnancy in multiple sclerosis. This CDR3 is 14 amino acids long. The germline V and J ends were trimmed by 3 bases and 2 bases, with 10 bases remaining between them. Germline V lookup: CDR1 SEHNR, CDR2 FQNEAQ (reference sequence). TCRdb's table, derived via immunoSEQ multiplex PCR, lists solely in-frame clones and lacks some. The table includes 60,000 or so clones, 85% to 90% detected once. Here the sequenced sample was peripheral blood, taken in the first trimester of pregnancy. The TCR originated in a female donor in good health, enrolled as a control in a pregnancy study. The chain employs TRBV7-9 and TRBJ1-1; no firm D call. CDR3 protein: CASSLSVVNTEAFF. CDR3 in DNA: TGTGCCAGCAGCTTGTCAGTTGTTAACACTGAAGCTTTCTTT.